Below, 2 T cell receptor beta chains from the same sample are listed, as sequenced in a study of blood T cell repertoires in COVID-19. Using immunoSEQ multiplex PCR, the repertoire was profiled, and TCRdb retains in-frame clones only, with some absent. The sample has around 310,000 clones, around 90% seen once. What was sequenced was PBMCs or T cells enriched from blood (not recorded which). The receptors stem from a man aged 25-45 years who had recovered from COVID-19.

The chain uses TRBV7-8 and TRBJ1-6; no reliable D call. Germline V gene data show CDR1 as SGHVS and CDR2 as FQNEAQ. The CDR3 extends over 16 amino acids. Between the trimmed V and J ends, which lost 1 base and 7 bases, there was a span of 14 bases. In DNA form, the CDR3 reads TGTGCCAGCAGCTTAGGGTCGTCGGGGATCAATTCACCCCTCCACTTT. Its protein product is CASSLGSSGINSPLHF.

V is TRBV28 and J is TRBJ2-7; perhaps TRBD2 as D (6 bases). This CDR3 comprises 16 residues. V was pared by 6 bases and J by 5 bases, with 23 bases between. Germline-derived CDR1 and CDR2 are MDHEN and SYDVKM. The CDR3 sequence is CASSPQGTPSMDEQYF. The CDR3, as DNA: TGTGCCAGCAGCCCCCAAGGGACTCCCAGTATGGACGAGCAGTACTTC.